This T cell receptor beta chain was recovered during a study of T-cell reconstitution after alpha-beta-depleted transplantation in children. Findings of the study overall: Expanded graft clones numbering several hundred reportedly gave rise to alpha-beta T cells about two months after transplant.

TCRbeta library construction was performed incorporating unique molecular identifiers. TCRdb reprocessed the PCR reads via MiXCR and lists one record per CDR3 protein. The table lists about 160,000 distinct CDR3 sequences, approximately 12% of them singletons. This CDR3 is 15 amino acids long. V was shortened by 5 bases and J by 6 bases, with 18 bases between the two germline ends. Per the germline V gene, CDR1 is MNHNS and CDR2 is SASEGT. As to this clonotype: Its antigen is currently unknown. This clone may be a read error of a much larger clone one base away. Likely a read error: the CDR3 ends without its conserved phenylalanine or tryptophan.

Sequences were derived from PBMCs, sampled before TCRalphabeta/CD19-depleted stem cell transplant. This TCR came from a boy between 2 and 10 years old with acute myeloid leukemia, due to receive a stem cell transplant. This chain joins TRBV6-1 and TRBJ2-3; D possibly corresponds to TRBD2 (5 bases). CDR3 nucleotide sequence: TGTGCCAGCAGTCCTAGCAAGAGACCCACGGATACGCAGTATTTA. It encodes CASSPSKRPTDTQYL.